This TCR beta chain was profiled in a study of blood T cell repertoires in COVID-19. Whole-study context: Acute and convalescent COVID-19 samples came from the United States, Italy and Spain.

CDR1 and CDR2 (germline): SNHLY, FYNNEI. V lost 8 bases and J lost 3; bases outside the gene matches: 7. This CDR3 has 14 amino acids. The authors' processing: Using reference gene primer amplification, nucleated cell counts were estimated. Generated by immunoSEQ multiplex PCR, the TCRdb table keeps only in-frame clones and is missing some. V, J and clone size are taken as reported in that table, and D and trimming were inferred from the DNA itself. The sample includes 300,000 to 400,000 clones, more than 70% seen only once; the top ten take around 3%. The chain combines TRBV2 with TRBJ2-1; TRBD1 agrees at 7 bases. The sequence derives from a man aged 25 to 40 with active or convalescent COVID-19. The specimen was peripheral blood. CDR3 amino acids: CASVPDRLYNEQFF. The CDR3 DNA follows: TGTGCCAGCGTCCCGGACAGGCTCTACAATGAGCAGTTCTTC. Together with reference TRBV2 and TRBJ2-1, the CDR3 gives the full variable domain: EPEVTQTPSHQVTQMGQEVILRCVPISNHLYFYWYRQILGQKVEFLVSFYNNEISEKSEIFDDQFSVERPDGSNFTLKIRSTKLEDSAMYFCASVPDRLYNEQFFGPGTRLTVL.